This passage covers 20 T cell receptor beta chains from one sample sequenced in a study of cytomegalovirus exposure and HLA in healthy donors. The PCR used 60 Vbeta and 13 Jbeta primers. Profiled with immunoSEQ multiplex PCR; TCRdb holds only in-frame clones, not every one. Here the sample spans roughly 280,000 clones, just over 70% being singletons. Sequenced material: PBMCs. All receptors derive from a female donor in good health and CMV-seronegative.

This chain uses TRBV27 with TRBJ1-5, with D perhaps matching TRBD1 (5 bases). Germline V gives CDR1 MNHEY, CDR2 SMNVEV (reference sequence). The CDR3 covers 14 residues. Trimming removed 1 base at V and 6 bases at J, with 10 bases between. CDR3 region: CASSLWGEGQPQHF. The CDR3 region has the DNA TGTGCCAGCAGTTTATGGGGGGAGGGTCAGCCCCAGCATTTT.

CDR3 bases: TGTGCCAGCAGCTTAGATCTCGAGACCCAGTACTTC. Its translation is CASSLDLETQYF. V usage is TRBV7-8 and J usage is TRBJ2-5; no definite D call. The CDR3 runs to 12 residues. V was clipped by 1 base and J by 5 bases, with 5 bases between them. Germline V CDR1 and CDR2: SGHVS, FQNEAQ.

On this clone: An end of the junction differs from the germline gene, which may be a read error. The chain couples TRBV7-9 to TRBJ2-7; a possible D gene is TRBD1 (5 bases). CDR1 and CDR2 from the germline V gene are SEHNR and FQNEAQ (reference sequence). This CDR3 has 14 residues. CDR3 in amino acids: CSSSFRNRPYEQYF. In DNA, the CDR3 is TGTTCCAGCAGCTTCCGGAACAGGCCCTACGAGCAGTACTTC.

The genes are TRBV7-9 and TRBJ2-1; D is possibly TRBD2 (5 bases). Per germline, CDR1 SEHNR and CDR2 FQNEAQ (reference sequence). The CDR3 contains 16 residues. The germline V and J ends were trimmed by 5 bases and 0 bases, with 14 bases remaining between them. The CDR3 DNA is TGTGCCAGCAGCCAAGACTATGCGGGCTCCTACAATGAGCAGTTCTTC. Protein: CASSQDYAGSYNEQFF.

The rearrangement uses TRBV7-2 and TRBJ2-1, with 9 nucleotides matching TRBD2. CDR3 length: 15 residues. The V and J ends lost 2 bases and 2 bases, in that order; junction bases with no gene match: 1. Germline loops: CDR1 SGHTA, CDR2 FQGNSA. The CDR3 region has the DNA TGTGCCAGCAGCTTACTAGCGGGAACCTACAATGAGCAGTTCTTC. Translated: CASSLLAGTYNEQFF.

The V call is TRBV28, the J call TRBJ2-5, with a weak D call TRBD1 (5 bases). Trimming took off 3 bases at V and 4 bases at J, with 15 bases between the two ends. CDR1 MDHEN and CDR2 SYDVKM come from the germline V gene. The CDR3 runs 15 residues. The CDR3 sequence: CASSFRGRVRETQYF. The DNA for the CDR3 is TGTGCCAGCAGTTTTAGGGGCAGGGTGAGAGAGACCCAGTACTTC.

This clone was found a few times. As DNA, the CDR3 is TGTGCCAGCTGGAGGCGGGAGGGCCAGGGCGAGCAGTACTTC. Its protein product is CASWRREGQGEQYF. This sequence joins TRBV2 and TRBJ2-7; 9 nucleotides line up with TRBD2. This CDR3 is 14 amino acids long. In germline, CDR1 is SNHLY, CDR2 FYNNEI. V lost 8 bases and J lost 6; bases outside the gene matches: 11. Together with reference TRBV2 and TRBJ2-7, the CDR3 gives the full variable domain: EPEVTQTPSHQVTQMGQEVILRCVPISNHLYFYWYRQILGQKVEFLVSFYNNEISEKSEIFDDQFSVERPDGSNFTLKIRSTKLEDSAMYFCASWRREGQGEQYFGPGTRLTVT.

The chain has TRBV30 and TRBJ1-1; 7 bases align to TRBD1. Germline V gene lookup returns CDR1 GTSNPN and CDR2 SVGIG (reference sequence). CDR3 length: 13 residues. The V gene end was trimmed by 5 bases and the J gene end by 4 bases; junction bases not matched to a gene: 7. The CDR3 sequence: CAWSAGGGTEAFF. In DNA, the CDR3 is TGTGCCTGGTCCGCAGGGGGAGGCACTGAAGCTTTCTTT. The entire variable domain, with the rest obtained from reference TRBV30 and TRBJ1-1, is as follows: SQTIHQWPATLVQPVGSPLSLECTVEGTSNPNLYWYRQAAGRGLQLLFYSVGIGQISSEVPQNLSASRPQDRQFILSSKKLLLSDSGFYLCAWSAGGGTEAFFGQGTRLTVV.

J is TRBJ2-7 and V is TRBV10-3; a weak D match, TRBD2 (5 bases). V was pared by 0 bases and J by 2 bases, with 11 bases between. Germline V CDR1 and CDR2: ENHRY, SYGVKD. The CDR3 totals 15 residues. CDR3: CAISESGLLTYEQYF. The CDR3 DNA reads as TGTGCCATCAGTGAGTCTGGACTCCTAACCTACGAGCAGTACTTC.

The genes are TRBV7-2 and TRBJ2-1; 8 bases match TRBD2. Germline lookup yields CDR1 SGHTA and CDR2 FQGNSA. Trimming took 3 bases from V and 8 from J; bases not matched to a gene: 9. The CDR3 loop spans 15 amino acids. The CDR3 sequence: CASSLDGRASDEQFF. In nucleotides, the CDR3 is TGTGCCAGCAGCTTGGACGGGAGGGCCTCCGATGAGCAGTTCTTC.

CDR3 coding DNA: TGTGCCAGCTCACGCGGACAGGGATGGGAAAAACTGTTTTTT. Its translation is CASSRGQGWEKLFF. This chain uses TRBV18 with TRBJ1-4; 8 bases match TRBD1. The germline CDR1 and CDR2 sequences are KGHSH and LQKENI. The CDR3 is 14 residues long. With V trimmed by 4 bases and J by 8 bases, 6 bases remained unmatched.

This chain joins TRBV14 and TRBJ2-5; D ambiguous. The CDR3 runs to 14 residues. CDR1 SGHDN and CDR2 FVKESK come from the germline V gene. Trimming removed 4 bases at V and 5 bases at J, with 14 bases between. The CDR3 sequence: CASSPIGEEETQYF. CDR3 in DNA: TGTGCCAGCAGCCCTATAGGCGAGGAGGAGACCCAGTACTTC.

This clone was observed once. This chain links TRBV5-8 with TRBJ2-1; tentatively, D is TRBD2 (6 bases). The germline V and J ends were trimmed by 4 bases and 5 bases, with 22 bases remaining between them. The CDR3 has 17 residues. The germline gives CDR1 SGHTS, CDR2 YDEGEE. The CDR3 region is CASSPRGARKQDNEQFF. The DNA of the CDR3 is TGTGCCAGCAGCCCTCGCGGGGCGCGCAAACAAGACAATGAGCAGTTCTTC.

This clone was seen a handful of times. V is TRBV9 and J is TRBJ2-1, with 11 bases fitting TRBD2. The CDR3 is 17 amino acids. From germline, CDR1 is SGDLS and CDR2 YYNGEE. The trim removed 0 bases at V and 7 bases at J, leaving 9 bases unmatched. The CDR3 loop reads CASSVGRLAGTGNEQFF. In nucleotides, the CDR3 is TGTGCCAGCAGCGTAGGGAGACTAGCGGGAACCGGAAATGAGCAGTTCTTC.

This clone has only a few counts. A junction boundary mismatches the germline segment, possibly from a read error. The V gene is TRBV7-9, the J gene TRBJ2-1; weak D call: TRBD1 (6 bases). The CDR3 consists of 14 residues. Germline V gene lookup returns CDR1 SEHNR and CDR2 FQNEAQ (reference sequence). CDR3 sequence (DNA): TGTTCCAGTCACTACAGGGAACCTCACAATGAGCAGTTCTTC. It encodes CSSHYREPHNEQFF.

The chain is built from TRBV18 and TRBJ2-7, with TRBD2 identical over 12 bases. In germline, CDR1 is KGHSH, CDR2 LQKENI. There are 14 residues in the CDR3. Unmatched junction bases numbered 6, after V lost 6 bases and J lost 6 bases. As DNA, the CDR3 is TGTGCCAGCTCGCCGACTAGCGGGAGTGGCGAGCAGTACTTC. Amino acid sequence: CASSPTSGSGEQYF.

CDR3 loop: CASITAVRLSPSYNEQFF. The CDR3 coding sequence is TGTGCCAGCATCACGGCCGTCCGACTGTCCCCGAGCTACAATGAGCAGTTCTTC. The V gene is TRBV28, the J gene TRBJ2-1; unclear D gene. V shed 7 bases and J shed 3 bases, with 25 bases lying between them. There are 18 residues in the CDR3. Germline V CDR1 and CDR2: MDHEN, SYDVKM.

This rearrangement joins TRBV28 to TRBJ1-5; a possible D gene is TRBD1 (6 bases). V lost 5 bases to trimming and J lost 2 bases, with 16 bases between them. The germline CDR1 and CDR2 sequences are MDHEN and SYDVKM. This CDR3 has 16 amino acids. The CDR3 bases are TGTGCCAGCAGTCTACAGGGTTTTCTTGGCAATCAGCCCCAGCATTTT. This codes for CASSLQGFLGNQPQHF. The complete variable domain, with remaining parts taken from reference TRBV28 and TRBJ1-5, reads DVKVTQSSRYLVKRTGEKVFLECVQDMDHENMFWYRQDPGLGLRLIYFSYDVKMKEKGDIPEGYSVSREKKERFSLILESASTNQTSMYLCASSLQGFLGNQPQHFGDGTRLSIL.

This chain links TRBV7-9 with TRBJ2-1, with 7 bases identical to TRBD1. CDR1 and CDR2 (germline): SEHNR, FQNEAQ (reference sequence). The CDR3 totals 15 residues. The junction had 10 bases not matched to a gene; V was cut back by 5 bases and J by 6 bases. DNA for the CDR3: TGTGCCAGCAGCCTGAGACAGGGTGGTCTCAATGAGCAGTTCTTC. It yields the protein CASSLRQGGLNEQFF.

The chain carries TRBV11-2 and TRBJ1-2; 10 bases line up with TRBD1. The CDR3 sequence is 17 residues long. Germline loops: CDR1 SGHAT, CDR2 FQNNGV. V gave up 5 bases and J gave up 2 bases; unmatched junction bases: 11. Written as DNA, the CDR3 is TGTGCCAGCAGCCGAACCCGGGACAGGGGATTAAACTATGGCTACACCTTC. Protein sequence: CASSRTRDRGLNYGYTF.